Listed here are 29 T cell receptor beta chains from one sample, sequenced in a study of T cells after yellow fever vaccination. TCRdb analysed the 5' RACE reads with MiXCR anew, one entry per CDR3 protein. The sample lists under 550,000 distinct CDR3 sequences, about a fifth occurring once. This specimen consisted of PBMCs, obtained roughly 20 days after the first yellow fever vaccination. The receptors shown here come from a man aged 18-30 years who received the YFV17D yellow fever vaccine.

This clonotype turned up a few times. J is TRBJ1-6 and V is TRBV18; TRBD1 agrees at 8 bases. V lost 5 bases, J lost 8 bases, and 5 bases stayed unmatched. Germline V gives CDR1 KGHSH, CDR2 LQKENI. The CDR3 length is 14 residues. CDR3 in amino acids: CASSETGEDSPLHF. The CDR3 DNA sequence: TGTGCCAGCTCAGAGACAGGGGAGGATTCACCCCTCCACTTT.

V gene TRBV12-3 or TRBV12-4 combines with J gene TRBJ2-2; perhaps TRBD2 as D (7 bases). V shed 5 bases and J shed 4 bases, with 14 bases lying between them. There are 15 residues in the CDR3. The CDR3 DNA sequence: TGTGCCAGCAGTCGCCGCGGGGGCGCCACCGGGGAGCTGTTTTTT. Residues: CASSRRGGATGELFF.

The V and J genes are TRBV28 and TRBJ1-2; 7 bases agree with TRBD1. V lost 7 bases, J lost 4 bases, and 6 bases stayed unmatched. Germline CDR1 MDHEN, CDR2 SYDVKM. This CDR3 is built from 13 residues. CDR3 DNA sequence: TGTGCCAGCACTCCGACAGGGACCTATGGCTACACCTTC. Its protein product is CASTPTGTYGYTF.

This clonotype was found a few times. The chain uses TRBV20-1 and TRBJ1-2, with 11 bases aligning to TRBD1. V lost 4 bases, J lost 8 bases, and 3 bases stayed unmatched. Germline CDR1 reads DFQATT; CDR2 reads SNEGSKA (reference sequence). This CDR3 comprises 12 residues. CDR3 protein: CSAKDRGQGYTF. DNA of the CDR3: TGCAGTGCTAAGGACAGGGGGCAAGGCTACACCTTC.

The V call is TRBV18, the J call TRBJ2-7; D may be TRBD1 (5 bases). The CDR3 length is 18 residues. Germline CDR1 and CDR2: KGHSH and LQKENI. Trimming removed 3 bases from V and 3 bases from J, with 24 bases in between. The CDR3 coding sequence is TGTGCCAGCTCACCGCCCGGGCACTCAAAAAGGGGAAGCTACGAGCAGTACTTC. This gives the protein CASSPPGHSKRGSYEQYF.

This clonotype was observed a few times. The chain uses TRBV30 and TRBJ2-7, with a weak D call TRBD2 (6 bases). This CDR3 is 14 amino acids long. V was clipped by 6 bases and J by 0 bases, with 15 bases between them. Germline lookup yields CDR1 GTSNPN and CDR2 SVGIG (reference sequence). The CDR3 DNA reads as TGTGCCTGCATCACGGCGGGGAGCTCCTACGAGCAGTACTTC. Translated: CACITAGSSYEQYF.

This clonotype turned up a few times. This chain connects TRBV5-4 to TRBJ2-2; D perhaps matches TRBD1 (6 bases). There are 15 residues in the CDR3. CDR1 and CDR2 from the germline V gene are SGHNT and YYREEE (reference sequence). With 0 bases removed from V and 7 bases from J, the gap between germline ends came to 13 bases. CDR3 region: CASSLVTGLFGELFF. The CDR3 DNA follows: TGTGCCAGCAGCTTGGTGACAGGTCTTTTCGGGGAGCTGTTTTTT.

The rearrangement joins TRBV27 to TRBJ1-1, with D possibly matching TRBD1 (5 bases). Germline CDR1 is MNHEY and CDR2 is SMNVEV (reference sequence). V gave up 7 bases and J gave up 10 bases, with 13 bases separating them. This CDR3 contains 11 residues. For the CDR3, the DNA is TGTGCCAGCACTAGGGCGGGGGTAGCTTTCTTT. It encodes CASTRAGVAFF.

The chain is built from TRBV7-9 and TRBJ2-3; D uncertain. The CDR3 runs to 15 residues. CDR1 SEHNR and CDR2 FQNEAQ come from the germline V gene (reference sequence). V lost 4 bases, J lost 0 bases, and 11 bases lay in between. The CDR3 DNA reads as TGTGCCAGCAGCTCAACAAAAACTAGCACAGATACGCAGTATTTT. As protein: CASSSTKTSTDTQYF. The full variable domain, with the rest looked up from reference TRBV7-9 and TRBJ2-3, is DTGVSQNPRHKITKRGQNVTFRCDPISEHNRLYWYRQTLGQGPEFLTYFQNEAQLEKSRLLSDRFSAERPKGSFSTLEIQRTEQGDSAMYLCASSSTKTSTDTQYFGPGTRLTVL.

The chain has TRBV29-1 and TRBJ2-1; D remains ambiguous. The CDR3 runs to 13 residues. CDR1 and CDR2 (germline): SQVTM, ANQGSEA. V lost 6 bases and J lost 3, with 12 bases in between. The CDR3 DNA sequence: TGCAGCGTCCGACCCGGAAACTACAATGAGCAGTTCTTC. This codes for CSVRPGNYNEQFF.

The CDR3 reads CASSRDGEDTEAFF. The CDR3 DNA follows: TGTGCCAGCAGCCGGGACGGCGAGGACACTGAAGCTTTCTTT. This chain connects TRBV3-1 to TRBJ1-1, with D tentatively TRBD1 (5 bases). CDR3 length: 14 residues. Trimming cost V 4 bases and J 3 bases, with 12 bases left between them. Germline V lookup: CDR1 LGHDT, CDR2 YNNKEL (reference sequence).

The chain couples TRBV20-1 to TRBJ2-5; TRBD2 matches at 7 bases. V was clipped by 5 bases and J by 2 bases; unmatched bases: 5. CDR3 length equals 13 residues. The germline gives CDR1 DFQATT, CDR2 SNEGSKA (reference sequence). In nucleotides, the CDR3 is TGCAGTGCTTCCCGGACTAGTCAAGAGACCCAGTACTTC. It specifies CSASRTSQETQYF.

V and J are TRBV18 and TRBJ1-1; D is unclear. Germline V gene lookup returns CDR1 KGHSH and CDR2 LQKENI. V shed 3 bases and J shed 3 bases, with 11 bases lying between them. The CDR3 is made up of 14 amino acids. Here the CDR3 reads CASSPRDGDTEAFF. CDR3 in DNA: TGTGCCAGCTCACCGAGGGATGGGGACACTGAAGCTTTCTTT.

This chain uses TRBV25-1 with TRBJ1-2, with D possibly being TRBD1 (6 bases). Per germline, CDR1 MGHDK and CDR2 SYGVNS. V gave up 8 bases and J gave up 7 bases, with 23 bases separating them. The CDR3 is 15 amino acids. CDR3 DNA sequence: TGTGCCAGCGTAGAGGAGCGGGCAGGGGTCCCTGGCTACACCTTC. This gives the protein CASVEERAGVPGYTF.

V and J are TRBV6-1 and TRBJ1-2; 10 nucleotides line up with TRBD1. The V gene's germline CDR1 is MNHNS and CDR2 SASEGT. The J segment lost 7 bases and the V segment lost 6 bases, leaving 11 bases of the junction unmatched. CDR3 size: 15 residues. CDR3 sequence reads: CASSRPGQGSRGYTF. The CDR3 bases are TGTGCCAGCAGCCGCCCGGGACAGGGGAGCCGTGGCTACACCTTC.

The chain joins TRBV5-1 to TRBJ2-3; D perhaps matches TRBD1 (6 bases). The CDR3 has 14 residues. V gave up 0 bases and J gave up 5 bases, with 10 bases separating them. Germline-derived CDR1 and CDR2 are SGHRS and YFSETQ. CDR3 protein: CASSLGQAGDTQYF. CDR3 nucleotide sequence: TGCGCCAGCAGCTTGGGACAGGCGGGAGATACGCAGTATTTT.

This clonotype was observed a handful of times. The V gene is TRBV9, the J gene TRBJ2-5, with D perhaps being TRBD1 or TRBD2 (6 bases each). CDR3 size: 15 residues. Germline lookup yields CDR1 SGDLS and CDR2 YYNGEE. V was clipped by 4 bases and J by 2 bases, with 15 bases between them. The CDR3: CASSSSRGLQETQYF. CDR3 DNA: TGTGCCAGCAGCTCATCCCGGGGGCTACAAGAGACCCAGTACTTC.

V and J are TRBV18 and TRBJ2-5; D is uncertain. Deletions cut 0 bases from V and 5 bases from J, with 4 bases between. Germline loops: CDR1 KGHSH, CDR2 LQKENI. The CDR3 contains 12 residues. CDR3 amino acids: CASSPPSETQYF. The CDR3 region has the DNA TGTGCCAGCTCACCACCATCCGAGACCCAGTACTTC.

The V gene is TRBV18, the J gene TRBJ1-4; D gene uncertain. Germline loops: CDR1 KGHSH, CDR2 LQKENI. The CDR3 length is 12 residues. V lost 6 bases to trimming and J lost 5 bases, with 7 bases between them. The CDR3: CASSRRNEKLFF. The CDR3 DNA reads TGTGCCAGCTCTCGAAGGAATGAAAAACTGTTTTTT.

V gene TRBV5-1 combines with J gene TRBJ1-2; TRBD1 is a possible D gene (5 bases). The V end was cut by 0 bases, the J end by 3 bases, with 12 bases between. Germline loops: CDR1 SGHRS, CDR2 YFSETQ. This CDR3 is built from 15 residues. The CDR3 loop is CASSLDGGTDYGYTF. For the CDR3, the DNA is TGCGCCAGCAGCTTGGATGGGGGAACCGACTATGGCTACACCTTC.

This clonotype was found once. J is TRBJ2-7 and V is TRBV18; D is unresolved. The CDR3 runs to 15 residues. Trimming removed 2 bases at V and 3 bases at J, with 14 bases between. Germline V CDR1 and CDR2: KGHSH, LQKENI. The CDR3 DNA reads as TGTGCCAGCTCACCAAGCCCGGATGGGGACTACGAGCAGTACTTC. This codes for CASSPSPDGDYEQYF.

The chain recombines TRBV5-1 with TRBJ2-2; D ambiguous. CDR1 and CDR2 from the germline V gene are SGHRS and YFSETQ. V lost 4 bases and J 7 bases, leaving 8 bases between the germline ends. The CDR3 consists of 12 residues. The CDR3 sequence: CASSVPVGELFF. The CDR3 DNA is TGCGCCAGCAGCGTTCCCGTCGGGGAGCTGTTTTTT. Full variable domain (missing parts from reference TRBV5-1 and TRBJ2-2): KAGVTQTPRYLIKTRGQQVTLSCSPISGHRSVSWYQQTPGQGLQFLFEYFSETQRNKGNFPGRFSGRQFSNSRSEMNVSTLELGDSALYLCASSVPVGELFFGEGSRLTVL.

The genes are TRBV20-1 and TRBJ2-3; possible D gene TRBD1, 5 bases. CDR1 DFQATT and CDR2 SNEGSKA come from the germline V gene (reference sequence). The CDR3 runs to 13 residues. V was pared by 3 bases and J by 3 bases, with 10 bases between. CDR3 nucleotides: TGCAGTGCTAGCCAGGGTGGTACAGATACGCAGTATTTT. Translating gives CSASQGGTDTQYF.

This clonotype was observed a few times. The chain's CDR3 is CASSPMDRRNTEAFF. Here the CDR3 DNA reads TGTGCCAGCAGCCCAATGGACAGGCGGAACACTGAAGCTTTCTTT. The gene calls are TRBV12-3 or TRBV12-4 and TRBJ1-1; 7 bases are shared with TRBD1. The CDR3 consists of 15 residues. With V trimmed by 6 bases and J by 1 base, 8 bases remained unmatched.

The J gene is TRBJ2-5, the V gene TRBV6-2 or TRBV6-3, with unresolved D. CDR3 size: 13 residues. The germline gives CDR1 MNHEY, CDR2 SVGEGT. Trimming left V 4 bases short and J 5 bases short, with 11 bases between. CDR3 nucleotides: TGTGCCAGCAGTTTACGCCCCGCGGAGACCCAGTACTTC. Encoded protein: CASSLRPAETQYF.

As DNA, the CDR3 is TGTGCCAGCAGACGACAGGGGGCTGGCGAGCAGTACGTC. Protein product: CASRRQGAGEQYV. This chain links TRBV27 with TRBJ2-7; 10 bases are shared with TRBD1. From germline, CDR1 is MNHEY and CDR2 SMNVEV (reference sequence). CDR3 length: 13 residues. With 6 bases clipped from V and 6 bases from J, the junction kept 5 bases outside the gene matches.

The V call is TRBV29-1, the J call TRBJ1-6; D gene ambiguous. V was cut by 5 bases and J by 0 bases, with 11 bases left in between. This CDR3 is built from 15 residues. Germline loops: CDR1 SQVTM, CDR2 ANQGSEA. CDR3 region: CSVKVGSSYNSPLHF. CDR3 coding DNA: TGCAGCGTTAAGGTGGGGAGCTCCTATAATTCACCCCTCCACTTT.

This clonotype was detected only once. J is TRBJ2-1 and V is TRBV7-3, with 10 positions matching TRBD2. V trimming: 6 bases; J trimming: 6 bases; junction bases outside the gene matches: 8. This CDR3 comprises 15 residues. Germline V gene data show CDR1 as SGHTA and CDR2 as FQGTGA. The CDR3 reads CASRQSGGAGNEQFF. The CDR3 DNA is TGTGCCAGCAGGCAAAGCGGGGGGGCCGGCAATGAGCAGTTCTTC. Full variable domain (remainder filled in from reference TRBV7-3 and TRBJ2-1): GAGVSQTPSNKVTEKGKYVELRCDPISGHTALYWYRQSLGQGPEFLIYFQGTGAADDSGLPNDRFFAVRPEGSVSTLKIQRTERGDSAVYLCASRQSGGAGNEQFFGPGTRLTVL.

The genes are TRBV5-5 and TRBJ2-7; D unclear. Trimming cost V 0 bases and J 2 bases, with 12 bases left between them. The germline gives CDR1 SGHKS, CDR2 YYEKEE (reference sequence). The CDR3 length is 15 residues. The CDR3 region has the DNA TGTGCCAGCAGCTTGGTGCCTAGTGGGACCTACGAGCAGTACTTC. Protein: CASSLVPSGTYEQYF.